These 19 T cell receptor beta chains originate from one sample sequenced in a study of cytomegalovirus exposure and HLA in healthy donors. Primers for the PCR totalled 60 Vbeta and 13 Jbeta. Produced via immunoSEQ multiplex PCR; TCRdb's table is partial and in-frame only. The data contain some 63,000 clones, approximately 80% of them singletons. What was sequenced was PBMCs. These receptors were collected from a human donor in good health.

A remark on this clone: Other DNA sequences within the sample encode an identical CDR3. This chain connects TRBV6-6 to TRBJ2-6; D is uncertain. V was cut by 9 bases and J by 0 bases, with 12 bases left in between. Germline assignment: CDR1 MNHNY and CDR2 SVGAGI (reference sequence). The CDR3 sequence is 15 residues long. CDR3 loop: CASGEVSSGANVLTF. The CDR3 DNA reads as TGTGCCAGTGGAGAGGTCTCCTCTGGGGCCAACGTCCTGACTTTC.

There are a few counts of this clone. The chain couples TRBV27 to TRBJ2-5; D remains ambiguous. The germline CDR1 and CDR2 sequences are MNHEY and SMNVEV (reference sequence). The length of the CDR3 is 14 residues. V lost 4 bases, J lost 2 bases, and 11 bases lay in between. The CDR3 DNA is TGTGCCAGCAGTTGGCGGTCTACGCAAGAGACCCAGTACTTC. Translation gives CASSWRSTQETQYF.

J is TRBJ2-3 and V is TRBV7-9; 8 bases are a match to TRBD2. This CDR3 is built from 17 residues. Germline V lookup: CDR1 SEHNR, CDR2 FQNEAQ (reference sequence). With V trimmed by 0 bases and J by 2 bases, 7 bases remained unmatched. The CDR3 protein is CASSLARGGGTTDTQYF. The CDR3 nucleotides read TGTGCCAGCAGCTTAGCCCGGGGGGGAGGGACCACAGATACGCAGTATTTT.

The CDR3: CASSFPHTGLRRAFF. The CDR3 DNA reads as TGTGCCAGCAGTTTCCCCCACACAGGGTTACGAAGAGCTTTCTTT. V gene TRBV28 combines with J gene TRBJ1-1, with a tentative D call TRBD1 (6 bases). The CDR3 totals 15 residues. The V gene's germline CDR1 is MDHEN and CDR2 SYDVKM. The V end lost 3 bases, the J end lost 10 bases, and 21 bases lay between the germline ends.

The rearrangement joins TRBV7-6 to TRBJ1-5; D call uncertain. The germline V gene has CDR1 SGHVS and CDR2 FNYEAQ. V dropped 5 bases and J dropped 6 bases, with 17 bases sitting between them. The CDR3 is 15 residues long. The CDR3 loop is CASSRSPVGGQPQHF. CDR3 nucleotide sequence: TGTGCCAGCAGCCGAAGTCCTGTGGGAGGTCAGCCCCAGCATTTT.

The chain has TRBV5-1 and TRBJ2-7, with 7 bases identical to TRBD1. Germline V gene sequence: CDR1 SGHRS, CDR2 YFSETQ. The trim removed 4 bases at V and 5 bases at J, leaving 6 bases unmatched. CDR3 length: 13 residues. Written as DNA, the CDR3 is TGCGCCAGCAGCCTACAGGGGTCCGACGAGCAGTACTTC. Its protein product is CASSLQGSDEQYF.

In this sample, this clone turned up a few times. The rearrangement links TRBV7-3 to TRBJ1-1; D is unresolved. Germline V gene data show CDR1 as SGHTA and CDR2 as FQGTGA. V shed 4 bases and J shed 1 base, with 7 bases lying between them. The CDR3 has 13 residues. CDR3 protein: CASSSNRNTEAFF. In nucleotides, the CDR3 is TGTGCCAGCAGCTCGAACAGGAACACTGAAGCTTTCTTT.

The chain links TRBV5-6 to TRBJ2-3; D not certain. The CDR3 is made up of 12 amino acids. V dropped 2 bases and J dropped 4 bases, with 5 bases sitting between them. Germline V gene sequence: CDR1 SGHDT, CDR2 YYEEEE. CDR3: CASSFQADTQYF. In DNA, the CDR3 is TGTGCCAGCAGCTTTCAGGCAGATACGCAGTATTTT.

This rearrangement joins TRBV5-1 to TRBJ2-1; weak D call: TRBD2 (6 bases). This CDR3 is built from 14 residues. Germline V gene sequence: CDR1 SGHRS, CDR2 YFSETQ. With 2 bases removed from V and 3 bases from J, the gap between germline ends came to 9 bases. In nucleotides, the CDR3 is TGCGCCAGCAGCTTCCCGACTAGCTACAATGAGCAGTTCTTC. Its translation is CASSFPTSYNEQFF.

This clone has a single count. The chain links TRBV30 to TRBJ1-2, with D possibly being TRBD1 (6 bases). Germline values: CDR1 GTSNPN, CDR2 SVGIG (reference sequence). CDR3 length equals 12 residues. Deletions cut 0 bases from V and 6 bases from J, with 8 bases between. CDR3 in DNA: TGTGCCTGGAGTGTAGGGACACATGGCTACACCTTC. It translates to CAWSVGTHGYTF. Filled out from reference TRBV30 and TRBJ1-2, the complete variable domain reads SQTIHQWPATLVQPVGSPLSLECTVEGTSNPNLYWYRQAAGRGLQLLFYSVGIGQISSEVPQNLSASRPQDRQFILSSKKLLLSDSGFYLCAWSVGTHGYTFGSGTRLTVV.

The chain carries TRBV11-2 and TRBJ2-5; perhaps TRBD2 as D (6 bases). Per the germline V gene, CDR1 is SGHAT and CDR2 is FQNNGV. This CDR3 contains 18 residues. Trimming left V 2 bases short and J 5 bases short, with 24 bases between. The CDR3 sequence is CASSLSRVGGILRETQYF. In nucleotides, the CDR3 is TGTGCCAGCAGCTTAAGTCGGGTTGGGGGGATTTTACGTGAGACCCAGTACTTC.

The chain is built from TRBV10-3 and TRBJ2-5; tentatively, D is TRBD2 (6 bases). The CDR3 spans 17 residues. Germline CDR1 reads ENHRY; CDR2 reads SYGVKD. V shed 0 bases and J shed 5 bases, with 19 bases lying between them. CDR3 nucleotide sequence: TGTGCCATCAGTGAGTCGAAGGGACTCGTAATTCAGGAGACCCAGTACTTC. This encodes CAISESKGLVIQETQYF.

The rearrangement links TRBV4-3 to TRBJ2-3; TRBD2 matches at 10 bases. The germline V gene has CDR1 LGHNA and CDR2 YSLEER. The CDR3 totals 17 residues. The junction had 8 bases not matched to a gene; V was cut back by 0 bases and J by 5 bases. CDR3 bases: TGCGCCAGCAGCCAAGATCGGGGGAGACTAGCGGGAGATACGCAGTATTTT. Translating it yields CASSQDRGRLAGDTQYF.

As for this clone: An end of the junction does not agree with germline; a read error may underlie this. The chain combines TRBV7-8 with TRBJ2-7; TRBD2 agrees at 7 bases. CDR1 SGHVS and CDR2 FQNEAQ come from the germline V gene. The CDR3 loop spans 13 amino acids. CDR3 amino acids: CANSLLGLTEQYF. Here the CDR3 DNA reads TGTGCCAACAGCCTTCTGGGACTAACCGAGCAGTACTTC.

The chain employs TRBV5-1 and TRBJ1-1, with 7 bases lining up with TRBD1. This CDR3 region has 15 residues. CDR1 and CDR2 from the germline V gene are SGHRS and YFSETQ. Trimming took 0 bases from V and 5 from J; bases not matched to a gene: 7. The CDR3 sequence is CASSLVSGGATEAFF. In DNA form, the CDR3 reads TGCGCCAGCAGCTTGGTCTCAGGGGGAGCAACTGAAGCTTTCTTT.

The rearrangement links TRBV5-6 to TRBJ2-3; 10 bases align to TRBD1. Germline assignment: CDR1 SGHDT and CDR2 YYEEEE. This CDR3 region has 13 residues. V dropped 3 bases and J dropped 5; count of bases not matched to a gene: 0. CDR3 protein: CASSWDRGDTQYF. The CDR3 DNA follows: TGTGCCAGCAGCTGGGACAGGGGAGATACGCAGTATTTT.

The CDR3 spells CASRPGVTNEKLFF. The CDR3 coding sequence is TGTGCCAGCAGGCCGGGGGTCACTAATGAAAAACTGTTTTTT. V gene TRBV7-2 combines with J gene TRBJ1-4; a possible D gene is TRBD1 (5 bases). Germline V gene lookup returns CDR1 SGHTA and CDR2 FQGNSA. V lost 6 bases to trimming and J lost 2 bases, with 10 bases between them. The CDR3 consists of 14 residues.

This sequence joins TRBV6-5 and TRBJ2-7, with TRBD1 matching 7 bases. The length of the CDR3 is 12 residues. The germline gives CDR1 MNHEY, CDR2 SVGAGI. Losses at the gene ends were 8 bases for V and 5 bases for J; bases not matched to a gene: 6. The DNA of the CDR3 is TGTGCCAGCTCAGGGGGTGTCCACGAGCAGTACTTC. It translates to CASSGGVHEQYF.

The chain uses TRBV7-2 and TRBJ2-5, with a possible D match to TRBD1 (6 bases). The germline V and J ends were trimmed by 4 bases and 1 base, with 10 bases remaining between them. The CDR3 consists of 14 residues. Germline CDR1 is SGHTA and CDR2 is FQGNSA. The CDR3 DNA sequence: TGTGCCAGCAGCTCATCAGGGGTCCAAGAGACCCAGTACTTC. It translates to CASSSSGVQETQYF.